One sample yielded the 31 T cell receptor beta chains listed below, sequenced in a study of blood T cell repertoires in COVID-19. Assay: immunoSEQ multiplex PCR; the TCRdb copy retains only in-frame clones and omits some. The data contain tens of thousands of clones, 65% to 85% of them singletons. Sequencing input: peripheral blood. The receptor set was obtained from a woman between 55 and 75 years old with acute or convalescent COVID-19.

The genes are TRBV5-5 and TRBJ2-2; 15 bases fit TRBD2. After removal of 3 bases from V and 0 bases from J, the junction contained 3 bases not matched to a gene. The CDR3 spans 18 residues. CDR1 and CDR2 (germline): SGHKS, YYEKEE (reference sequence). The CDR3 reads CASSSGTSGGTNTGELFF. As DNA, the CDR3 is TGTGCCAGCAGCTCAGGGACTAGCGGGGGGACGAACACCGGGGAGCTGTTTTTT.

The sample holds one count of this clone. The V and J genes are TRBV19 and TRBJ2-2; possibly TRBD2 for D (6 bases). Trimming shortened V by 1 base and J by 6 bases, and 18 bases separated the two germline ends. CDR1 LNHDA and CDR2 SQIVND come from the germline V gene (reference sequence). The CDR3 is 17 amino acids. Written as DNA, the CDR3 is TGTGCCAGTAGTATAGTCCCGACGGGGGAGGCGCCCGGGGAGCTGTTTTTT. It yields the protein CASSIVPTGEAPGELFF.

A few counts support this clone. J is TRBJ2-7 and V is TRBV3-1 (or the pseudogene TRBV3-2); TRBD1 agrees at 7 bases. The CDR3 has 14 residues. After removal of 4 bases from V and 8 bases from J, the junction contained 11 bases not matched to a gene. The germline V gene has CDR1 LGHDT and CDR2 YNNKEL (reference sequence). CDR3 amino acids: CASSLGGLHGKQYF. For the CDR3, the DNA is TGTGCCAGCAGCCTAGGGGGCTTACATGGCAAGCAGTACTTC.

The CDR3 DNA follows: TGTGCCAGCAGCTTGGAACTGGGGGGCACTGAAGCTTTCTTT. Protein: CASSLELGGTEAFF. J is TRBJ1-1 and V is TRBV7-8; D may be TRBD1 (5 bases). This CDR3 is built from 14 residues. Deletions cut 3 bases from V and 4 bases from J, with 12 bases between. Germline CDR1 is SGHVS and CDR2 is FQNEAQ.

The sample holds a few counts of this clone. The V gene is TRBV9, the J gene TRBJ1-2, with D unresolved. The CDR3 loop spans 11 amino acids. Trimming took off 5 bases at V and 9 bases at J, with 11 bases between the two ends. Germline V gene data show CDR1 as SGDLS and CDR2 as YYNGEE. The DNA for the CDR3 is TGTGCCAGCAGTTATGACAACCGCTACACCTTC. Translation gives CASSYDNRYTF. The variable domain in full, completed from reference TRBV9 and TRBJ1-2, reads DSGVTQTPKHLITATGQRVTLRCSPRSGDLSVYWYQQSLDQGLQFLIQYYNGEERAKGNILERFSAQQFPDLHSELNLSSLELGDSALYFCASSYDNRYTFGSGTRLTVV.

The gene calls are TRBV6-5 and TRBJ2-2; D may be TRBD1 (7 bases). This CDR3 spans 15 amino acids. Germline V CDR1 and CDR2: MNHEY, SVGAGI. V lost 6 bases, J lost 5 bases, and 16 bases lay in between. The CDR3 protein is CASRAAGGNTGELFF. CDR3 coding DNA: TGTGCCAGCAGGGCGGCAGGGGGGAATACCGGGGAGCTGTTTTTT.

The J gene is TRBJ2-1, the V gene TRBV12-3 or TRBV12-4; tentative D call: TRBD2 (5 bases). Trimming cost V 10 bases and J 5 bases, with 15 bases left between them. The CDR3 contains 13 residues. This chain's CDR3 is CATRRGFDNEQFF. The CDR3 DNA reads as TGTGCCACCCGCCGGGGATTCGACAATGAGCAGTTCTTC.

This rearrangement joins TRBV2 to TRBJ2-2; the D gene is possibly TRBD1 (6 bases). CDR3 size: 15 residues. Germline V lookup: CDR1 SNHLY, CDR2 FYNNEI. Trimming took off 8 bases at V and 5 bases at J, with 18 bases between the two ends. CDR3 residues: CASETGPSETGELFF. For the CDR3, the DNA is TGTGCCAGCGAAACAGGGCCCTCAGAGACCGGGGAGCTGTTTTTT.

This chain links TRBV2 with TRBJ2-5, with 10 bases that match TRBD1. Germline V lookup: CDR1 SNHLY, CDR2 FYNNEI. CDR3 length: 14 amino acids. The V gene end was trimmed by 6 bases and the J gene end by 2 bases; junction bases not matched to a gene: 3. CDR3 in amino acids: CASSRDRGQETQYF. The CDR3 DNA sequence: TGTGCCAGCAGCCGGGACAGGGGACAAGAGACCCAGTACTTC.

This clone was seen only once. The J gene is TRBJ1-1, the V gene TRBV6-2 or TRBV6-3, with TRBD1 as a possible D gene (5 bases). This CDR3 has 14 residues. CDR1 and CDR2 (germline): MNHEY, SVGEGT. The V end was cut by 3 bases, the J end by 1 base, with 9 bases between. CDR3 DNA: TGTGCCAGCAGTTATAAGGGGCGGAACACTGAAGCTTTCTTT. Its protein product is CASSYKGRNTEAFF.

The chain recombines TRBV2 with TRBJ1-5; D unclear. Germline V lookup: CDR1 SNHLY, CDR2 FYNNEI. The CDR3 contains 14 residues. The V and J ends lost 7 bases and 4 bases respectively, with 14 bases between them. The CDR3 is CASTKAVGNQPQHF. The CDR3 DNA follows: TGTGCCAGCACCAAAGCGGTGGGGAATCAGCCCCAGCATTTT.

This chain joins TRBV12-3 or TRBV12-4 and TRBJ1-1; maybe TRBD1 (5 bases). Trimming took 5 bases from V and 11 from J, leaving 9 bases between them. This CDR3 is built from 10 residues. CDR3 nucleotides: TGTGCCAGCAGTCGCGACAGCGCTTTCTTT. It translates to CASSRDSAFF.

The rearrangement links TRBV19 to TRBJ1-1; D is perhaps TRBD1 (6 bases). CDR1 and CDR2 (germline): LNHDA, SQIVND (reference sequence). V was cut by 5 bases and J by 4 bases, with 14 bases left in between. This CDR3 has 14 residues. CDR3 nucleotides: TGTGCCAGTAGTGTCCAGGGGAAGGCCACTGAAGCTTTCTTT. Protein: CASSVQGKATEAFF.

This rearrangement joins TRBV10-1 to TRBJ2-7, with 9 bases identical to TRBD1. Per germline, CDR1 WNHNN and CDR2 SYGVQD (reference sequence). Trimming removed 3 bases from V and 5 bases from J; junction bases left unmatched: 8. This CDR3 region has 15 residues. CDR3 nucleotides: TGCGCCAGCAGTGACCCCGGGACAGGGTTCCACGAGCAGTACTTC. This sequence encodes CASSDPGTGFHEQYF.

The table lists this clone with a count of one. V is TRBV28 and J is TRBJ1-2; D gene unclear. Trimming removed 6 bases from V and 5 bases from J, with 13 bases in between. This CDR3 has 13 amino acids. The germline V gene has CDR1 MDHEN and CDR2 SYDVKM. The CDR3 sequence is CASSPAGGYGYTF. CDR3 nucleotides: TGTGCCAGCAGCCCAGCGGGAGGGTATGGCTACACCTTC.

This clone was found a few times. CDR3 residues: CASSPRTSGASTDTQYF. The CDR3 coding sequence is TGTGCCAGCAGCCCCCGGACTAGCGGGGCTAGCACAGATACGCAGTATTTT. This chain links TRBV5-4 with TRBJ2-3; 12 bases line up with TRBD2. Germline V gene lookup returns CDR1 SGHNT and CDR2 YYREEE (reference sequence). J was trimmed by 0 bases and V by 4 bases; bases with no gene match: 6. CDR3 length equals 17 residues.

The chain joins TRBV11-2 to TRBJ2-1; TRBD2 matches 7 bases. Per germline, CDR1 SGHAT and CDR2 FQNNGV. The CDR3 sequence is 13 residues long. The V gene end was trimmed by 7 bases and the J gene end by 4 bases; junction bases not matched to a gene: 4. DNA for the CDR3: TGTGCCAGCACCCGGGGGGTTTACAATGAGCAGTTCTTC. This codes for CASTRGVYNEQFF.

CDR3 loop: CASSLVDSQANRNQPQHF. The CDR3 DNA sequence: TGTGCCAGCAGCTTGGTGGACTCCCAGGCGAACAGAAATCAGCCCCAGCATTTT. The chain employs TRBV5-5 and TRBJ1-5; no reliable D call. This CDR3 is built from 18 residues. CDR1 and CDR2 from the germline V gene are SGHKS and YYEKEE (reference sequence). With 0 bases removed from V and 4 bases from J, the gap between germline ends came to 20 bases.

The chain couples TRBV6-4 to TRBJ1-1; 10 positions match TRBD1. With 5 bases clipped from V and 7 bases from J, the junction kept 4 bases outside the gene matches. The CDR3 contains 13 residues. Germline V lookup: CDR1 MRHNA, CDR2 SNTAGT. Here the CDR3 reads CASSPDRGDEAFF. CDR3 coding DNA: TGTGCCAGCAGTCCGGACAGGGGGGATGAAGCTTTCTTT.

The V call is TRBV10-1, the J call TRBJ2-1, with 11 bases that match TRBD2. Germline lookup yields CDR1 WNHNN and CDR2 SYGVQD (reference sequence). CDR3 length: 15 residues. V gave up 4 bases and J gave up 9 bases; unmatched junction bases: 8. The CDR3 reads CASSGSGGARVEQFF. CDR3 bases: TGCGCCAGCAGTGGTAGCGGGGGGGCCCGAGTTGAGCAGTTCTTC.

In regard to this clone: Additional DNA sequences in this sample encode the identical CDR3. The V gene is TRBV5-4, the J gene TRBJ1-1, with a possible D match to TRBD1 (5 bases). The V end lost 4 bases, the J end lost 0 bases, and 10 bases lay between the germline ends. Per the germline V gene, CDR1 is SGHNT and CDR2 is YYREEE (reference sequence). The CDR3 contains 14 residues. The DNA of the CDR3 is TGTGCCAGCAGCCTGCGACAGTTGAACACTGAAGCTTTCTTT. This sequence encodes CASSLRQLNTEAFF.

Only a few counts were recorded for this clone. The rearrangement joins TRBV5-1 to TRBJ2-2; the D gene is possibly TRBD1 (6 bases). CDR1 SGHRS and CDR2 YFSETQ come from the germline V gene. Trimming took off 4 bases at V and 5 bases at J, with 15 bases between the two ends. The CDR3 totals 15 residues. The CDR3 is CASSPRPQGTGELFF. Here the CDR3 DNA reads TGCGCCAGCAGCCCCCGACCACAGGGAACCGGGGAGCTGTTTTTT. Complete variable domain (other parts from reference TRBV5-1 and TRBJ2-2): KAGVTQTPRYLIKTRGQQVTLSCSPISGHRSVSWYQQTPGQGLQFLFEYFSETQRNKGNFPGRFSGRQFSNSRSEMNVSTLELGDSALYLCASSPRPQGTGELFFGEGSRLTVL.

This chain uses TRBV11-2 with TRBJ1-5, with 9 bases aligning to TRBD1. The CDR3 loop spans 16 amino acids. Trimming took 5 bases from V and 0 from J; bases not matched to a gene: 5. The germline gives CDR1 SGHAT, CDR2 FQNNGV. The CDR3 is CASSPRTGDSNQPQHF. The DNA of the CDR3 is TGTGCCAGCAGCCCACGGACAGGGGATAGCAATCAGCCCCAGCATTTT.

The chain recombines TRBV25-1 with TRBJ1-6; TRBD1 matches at 8 bases. This CDR3 spans 15 amino acids. Germline V lookup: CDR1 MGHDK, CDR2 SYGVNS. V trimming: 7 bases; J trimming: 4 bases; junction bases outside the gene matches: 6. This CDR3 reads CASTLGQGYNSPLHF. Here the CDR3 DNA reads TGTGCCAGCACTCTAGGACAGGGTTATAATTCACCCCTCCACTTT.

V is TRBV28 and J is TRBJ1-5; D might be TRBD1 (5 bases). The CDR3 is made up of 13 amino acids. Germline lookup yields CDR1 MDHEN and CDR2 SYDVKM. Trimming shortened V by 7 bases and J by 7 bases, and 14 bases separated the two germline ends. CDR3 bases: TGTGCCAGCACCTATAGGCCAGGGCAGCCCCAGCATTTT. This translates into CASTYRPGQPQHF.

This chain links TRBV6-5 with TRBJ2-1; 9 bases line up with TRBD2. CDR1 and CDR2 from the germline V gene are MNHEY and SVGAGI. With 4 bases clipped from V and 10 bases from J, the junction kept 8 bases outside the gene matches. This CDR3 region has 14 residues. In nucleotides, the CDR3 is TGTGCCAGCAGTTCTGGCCTAGCGGGGCAGGAGCAGTTCTTC. Translated: CASSSGLAGQEQFF.

This clone has just one count. The chain joins TRBV27 to TRBJ1-1; maybe TRBD1 (6 bases). The CDR3 spans 14 residues. CDR1 and CDR2 (germline): MNHEY, SMNVEV (reference sequence). V was trimmed by 3 bases and J by 1 base, leaving 9 bases between them. CDR3 protein: CASSFTGKNTEAFF. As DNA, the CDR3 is TGTGCCAGCAGTTTCACAGGGAAGAACACTGAAGCTTTCTTT.

The chain employs TRBV2 and TRBJ2-3, with 8 bases that match TRBD2. The V segment lost 4 bases and the J segment 2 bases; nucleotides outside the gene matches: 5. The CDR3 contains 15 residues. Germline assignment: CDR1 SNHLY and CDR2 FYNNEI. CDR3 sequence: CASSGSLADTDTQYF. The DNA of the CDR3 is TGTGCCAGCAGTGGCTCACTAGCGGACACAGATACGCAGTATTTT.

The rearrangement links TRBV7-2 to TRBJ2-3, with TRBD2 matching over 10 bases. CDR1 is SGHTA and CDR2 is FQGNSA in the germline V gene. V shed 5 bases and J 6 bases; nucleotides not matched to a gene: 8. The CDR3 is made up of 15 amino acids. The CDR3 region is CASSPTGTSADTQYF. In DNA form, the CDR3 reads TGTGCCAGCAGCCCCACCGGGACTAGCGCGGATACGCAGTATTTT.

The genes are TRBV5-1 and TRBJ2-5; a possible D gene is TRBD1 (6 bases). Germline CDR1 and CDR2: SGHRS and YFSETQ. CDR3 length: 14 residues. With 3 bases removed from V and 4 bases from J, the gap between germline ends came to 13 bases. The CDR3: CASSSRTDGETQYF. CDR3 coding DNA: TGCGCCAGCAGCTCTCGGACAGATGGAGAGACCCAGTACTTC.

The chain has TRBV6-6 and TRBJ2-4; tentatively, D is TRBD1 (6 bases). The CDR3 totals 14 residues. V lost 6 bases and J lost 8, with 17 bases in between. Germline loops: CDR1 MNHNY, CDR2 SVGAGI (reference sequence). The CDR3 nucleotides read TGTGCCAGCAGCCAGACCCAGGGGTCCGACATTCAGTACTTC. Amino acid sequence: CASSQTQGSDIQYF.